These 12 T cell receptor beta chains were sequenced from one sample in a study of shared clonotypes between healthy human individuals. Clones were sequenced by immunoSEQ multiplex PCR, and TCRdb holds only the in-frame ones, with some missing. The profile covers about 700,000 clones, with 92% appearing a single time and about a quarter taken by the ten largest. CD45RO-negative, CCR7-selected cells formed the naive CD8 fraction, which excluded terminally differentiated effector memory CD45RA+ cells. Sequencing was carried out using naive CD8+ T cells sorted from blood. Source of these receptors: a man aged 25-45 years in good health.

The CDR3 nucleotides are TGTGCCAGCAGCCAAGAGAGGAGGAGGACAGATACGCAGTATTTT. Translation gives CASSQERRRTDTQYF. The rearrangement joins TRBV14 to TRBJ2-3, with a weak D call TRBD2 (5 bases). CDR3 length: 15 amino acids. Per germline, CDR1 SGHDN and CDR2 FVKESK. V dropped 0 bases and J dropped 3 bases, with 10 bases sitting between them.

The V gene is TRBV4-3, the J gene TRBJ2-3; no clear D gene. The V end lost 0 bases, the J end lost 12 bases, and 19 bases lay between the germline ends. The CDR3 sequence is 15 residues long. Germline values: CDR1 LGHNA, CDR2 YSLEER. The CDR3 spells CASSQDAWAKEFQYF. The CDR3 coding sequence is TGCGCCAGCAGCCAAGACGCCTGGGCGAAGGAGTTCCAGTATTTT.

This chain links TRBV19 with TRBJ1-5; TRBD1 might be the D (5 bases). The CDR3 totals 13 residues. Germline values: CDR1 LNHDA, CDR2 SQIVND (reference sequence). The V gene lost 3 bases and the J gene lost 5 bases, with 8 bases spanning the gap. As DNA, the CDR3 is TGTGCCAGTAGTATTTGGGGACATCAGCCCCAGCATTTT. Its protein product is CASSIWGHQPQHF.

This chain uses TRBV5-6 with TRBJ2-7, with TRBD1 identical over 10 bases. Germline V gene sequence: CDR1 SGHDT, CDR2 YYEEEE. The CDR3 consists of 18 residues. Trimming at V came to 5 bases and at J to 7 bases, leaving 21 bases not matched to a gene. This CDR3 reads CASSPGTGVSSRLDEQYF. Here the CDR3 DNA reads TGTGCCAGCAGTCCCGGGACAGGGGTTAGTAGTCGGCTGGATGAGCAGTACTTC. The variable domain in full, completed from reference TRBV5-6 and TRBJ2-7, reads DAGVTQSPTHLIKTRGQQVTLRCSPKSGHDTVSWYQQALGQGPQFIFQYYEEEERQRGNFPDRFSGHQFPNYSSELNVNALLLGDSALYLCASSPGTGVSSRLDEQYFGPGTRLTVT.

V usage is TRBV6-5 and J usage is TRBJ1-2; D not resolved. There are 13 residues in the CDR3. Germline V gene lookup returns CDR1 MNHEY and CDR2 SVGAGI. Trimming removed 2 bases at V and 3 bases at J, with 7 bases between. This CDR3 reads CASSYGSYYGYTF. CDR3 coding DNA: TGTGCCAGCAGTTACGGCAGTTACTATGGCTACACCTTC.

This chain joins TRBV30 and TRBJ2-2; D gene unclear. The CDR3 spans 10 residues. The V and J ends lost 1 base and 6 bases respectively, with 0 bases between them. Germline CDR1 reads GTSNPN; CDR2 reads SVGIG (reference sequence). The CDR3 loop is CAWSAGELFF. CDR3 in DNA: TGTGCCTGGAGTGCCGGGGAGCTGTTTTTT.

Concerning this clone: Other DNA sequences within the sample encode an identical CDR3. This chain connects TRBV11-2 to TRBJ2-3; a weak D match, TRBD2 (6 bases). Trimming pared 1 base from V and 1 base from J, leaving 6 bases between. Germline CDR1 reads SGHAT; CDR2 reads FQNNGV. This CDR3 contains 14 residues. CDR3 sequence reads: CASSLAGGTDTQYF. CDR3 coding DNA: TGTGCCAGCAGCTTAGCGGGAGGCACAGATACGCAGTATTTT.

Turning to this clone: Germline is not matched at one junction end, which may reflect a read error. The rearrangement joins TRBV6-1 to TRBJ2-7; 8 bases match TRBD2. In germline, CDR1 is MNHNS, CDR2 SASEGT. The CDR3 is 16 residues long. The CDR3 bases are TGTGCCATCAGTGACCCCCCGGGGGGGAGCTCCTACGAGCAGTACTTC. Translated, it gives CAISDPPGGSSYEQYF.

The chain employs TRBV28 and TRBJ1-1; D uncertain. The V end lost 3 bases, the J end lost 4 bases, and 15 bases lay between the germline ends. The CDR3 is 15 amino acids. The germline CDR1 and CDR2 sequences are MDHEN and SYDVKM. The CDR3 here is CASSFHSELSTEAFF. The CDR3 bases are TGTGCCAGCAGTTTTCATAGTGAACTGAGCACTGAAGCTTTCTTT.

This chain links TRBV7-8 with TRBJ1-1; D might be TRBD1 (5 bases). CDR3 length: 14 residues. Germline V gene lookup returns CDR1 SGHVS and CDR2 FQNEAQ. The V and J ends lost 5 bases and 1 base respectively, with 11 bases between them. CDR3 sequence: CASSQGGGNTEAFF. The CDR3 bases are TGTGCCAGCAGCCAAGGTGGGGGGAACACTGAAGCTTTCTTT.

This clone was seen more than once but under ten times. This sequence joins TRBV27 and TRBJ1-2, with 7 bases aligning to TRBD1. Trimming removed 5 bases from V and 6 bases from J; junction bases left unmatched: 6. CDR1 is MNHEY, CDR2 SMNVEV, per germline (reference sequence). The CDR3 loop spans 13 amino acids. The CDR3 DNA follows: TGTGCCAGCAGTCTGACAGGGTTCGATGGCTACACCTTC. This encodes CASSLTGFDGYTF.

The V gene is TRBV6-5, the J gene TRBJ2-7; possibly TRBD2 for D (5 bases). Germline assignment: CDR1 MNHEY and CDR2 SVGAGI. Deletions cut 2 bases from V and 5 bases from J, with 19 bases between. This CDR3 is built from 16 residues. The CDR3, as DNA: TGTGCCAGCAGTTACATCGCGTCTGGGAGAAGGGACGAGCAGTACTTC. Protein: CASSYIASGRRDEQYF.